This entry lists 10 T cell receptor beta chains sequenced from one sample in a study of Ad26.COV2.S vaccination and SARS-CoV-2 variants. The assay was immunoSEQ multiplex PCR, and TCRdb's table has in-frame clones only and misses some. This table has some 640,000 clones, 80% to 90% appearing once. Noted treatment: roughly 18 received Ad26.COV2.S at low or high dose, single or two shots; 5 received placebo; per-sample allocation not given. The study sampled participants on day 63 after the first vaccine or placebo injection. Sample: peripheral blood, taken in a trial of Ad26.COV2.S vaccine versus placebo. Every receptor here comes from a person aged 18-65 years who received the Ad26.COV2.S COVID-19 vaccine or a placebo.

The genes are TRBV30 and TRBJ1-5, with 10 bases identical to TRBD1. The CDR3 loop spans 17 amino acids. The germline CDR1 and CDR2 sequences are GTSNPN and SVGIG (reference sequence). V was pared by 2 bases and J by 4 bases, with 11 bases of the junction left unmatched. CDR3 sequence: CAWSLRRTGQGNQPQHF. The CDR3 DNA reads TGTGCCTGGAGTCTGAGACGAACGGGACAGGGGAATCAGCCCCAGCATTTT.

The chain couples TRBV19 to TRBJ1-6, with D unresolved. Germline CDR1 and CDR2: LNHDA and SQIVND (reference sequence). Trimming removed 9 bases from V and 0 bases from J, with 15 bases in between. CDR3 length: 16 residues. CDR3 coding DNA: TGTGCCAGGACCAGAAGCTCGGACTCCTATAATTCACCCCTCCACTTT. Its translation: CARTRSSDSYNSPLHF.

Turning to this clone: Other DNA sequences from this sample encode an identical CDR3 as well. This chain uses TRBV5-1 with TRBJ2-2; D may be TRBD1 (5 bases). V lost 2 bases, J lost 3 bases, and 8 bases lay in between. The CDR3 sequence is 14 residues long. The germline V gene encodes CDR1 SGHRS and CDR2 YFSETQ. The CDR3 bases are TGCGCCAGCAGCTTAGGGGAATACACCGGGGAGCTGTTTTTT. Protein: CASSLGEYTGELFF.

The rearrangement uses TRBV6-6 and TRBJ1-1, with D unclear. From germline, CDR1 is MNHNY and CDR2 SVGAGI (reference sequence). The length of the CDR3 is 14 residues. Trimming stripped 0 bases from V and 1 base from J, with 6 bases between. CDR3 in DNA: TGTGCCAGCAGTTACTCTACATCGAACACTGAAGCTTTCTTT. It specifies CASSYSTSNTEAFF.

The rearrangement joins TRBV3-1 (or the pseudogene TRBV3-2) to TRBJ2-1; 7 nucleotides agree with TRBD1. Losses at the gene ends were 4 bases for V and 4 bases for J; bases not matched to a gene: 1. Per the germline V gene, CDR1 is LGHDT and CDR2 is YNNKEL (reference sequence). The CDR3 is 13 residues long. The DNA for the CDR3 is TGTGCCAGCAGCCCACAGGGGTACAATGAGCAGTTCTTC. It codes for CASSPQGYNEQFF.

The chain joins TRBV7-9 to TRBJ1-4, with TRBD1 matching over 7 bases. V dropped 5 bases and J dropped 6; count of bases not matched to a gene: 18. Germline V gene lookup returns CDR1 SEHNR and CDR2 FQNEAQ (reference sequence). There are 18 residues in the CDR3. CDR3 coding DNA: TGTGCCAGCAGCGGCCCCGGGACAGACCCCTTCTTTTATGAAAAACTGTTTTTT. Encoded protein: CASSGPGTDPFFYEKLFF.

The V gene is TRBV7-9, the J gene TRBJ2-7; no definite D call. There are 14 residues in the CDR3. The germline V gene has CDR1 SEHNR and CDR2 FQNEAQ (reference sequence). V shed 5 bases and J shed 1 base, with 12 bases lying between them. The CDR3 protein is CASSPARSSYEQYF. The CDR3 bases are TGTGCCAGCAGCCCCGCTAGGAGTTCCTACGAGCAGTACTTC.

The chain recombines TRBV2 with TRBJ1-4; 10 bases fit TRBD1. Germline values: CDR1 SNHLY, CDR2 FYNNEI. V trimming: 10 bases; J trimming: 8 bases; junction bases outside the gene matches: 7. The CDR3 has 13 residues. Here the CDR3 DNA reads TGTGCCACCAGACAGGGGGCGACCGAAAAACTGTTTTTT. This sequence encodes CATRQGATEKLFF.

The chain recombines TRBV6-5 with TRBJ1-3; D remains unclear. V lost 0 bases, J lost 0 bases, and 9 bases lay in between. Germline assignment: CDR1 MNHEY and CDR2 SVGAGI. CDR3 size: 16 residues. This CDR3 reads CASSYSESLSGNTIYF. The CDR3 nucleotides read TGTGCCAGCAGTTACTCGGAGAGCCTCTCTGGAAACACCATATATTTT.

This clone has just a few counts. The chain couples TRBV9 to TRBJ1-3, with D perhaps TRBD1 (5 bases). CDR1 is SGDLS, CDR2 YYNGEE, per germline. The length of the CDR3 is 15 residues. Trimming shortened V by 4 bases and J by 2 bases, and 13 bases separated the two germline ends. The CDR3 bases are TGTGCCAGCAGCCACCCGGCAGGGACTGGAAACACCATATATTTT. Its protein is CASSHPAGTGNTIYF.